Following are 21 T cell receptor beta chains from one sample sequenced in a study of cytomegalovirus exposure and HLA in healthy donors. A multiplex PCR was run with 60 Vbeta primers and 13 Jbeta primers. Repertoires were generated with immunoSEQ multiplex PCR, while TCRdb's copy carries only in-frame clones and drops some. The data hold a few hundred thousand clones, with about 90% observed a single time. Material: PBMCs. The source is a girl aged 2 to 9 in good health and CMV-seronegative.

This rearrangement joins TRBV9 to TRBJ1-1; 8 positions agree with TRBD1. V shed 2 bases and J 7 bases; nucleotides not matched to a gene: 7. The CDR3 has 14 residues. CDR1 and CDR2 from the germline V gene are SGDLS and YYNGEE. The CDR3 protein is CASSVGQGSLEAFF. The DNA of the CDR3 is TGTGCCAGCAGCGTTGGACAGGGTAGTCTTGAAGCTTTCTTT.

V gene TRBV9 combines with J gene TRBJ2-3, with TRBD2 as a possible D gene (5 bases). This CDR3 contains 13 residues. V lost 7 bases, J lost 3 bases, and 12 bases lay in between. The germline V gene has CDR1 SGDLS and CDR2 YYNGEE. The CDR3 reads CASQVGGTDTQYF. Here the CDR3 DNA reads TGTGCCAGCCAAGTTGGCGGGACAGATACGCAGTATTTT.

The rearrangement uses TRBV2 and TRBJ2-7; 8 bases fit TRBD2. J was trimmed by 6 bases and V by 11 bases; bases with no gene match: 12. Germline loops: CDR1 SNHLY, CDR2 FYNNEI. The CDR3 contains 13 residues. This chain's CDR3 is CAGRAGERSEQYF. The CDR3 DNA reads TGTGCCGGACGAGCGGGAGAGCGGTCCGAGCAGTACTTC.

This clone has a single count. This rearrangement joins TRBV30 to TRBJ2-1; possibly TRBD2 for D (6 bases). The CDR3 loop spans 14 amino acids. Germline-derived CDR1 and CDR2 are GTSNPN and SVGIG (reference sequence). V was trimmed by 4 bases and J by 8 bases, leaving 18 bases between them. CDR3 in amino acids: CAWNSGRAVHEQFF. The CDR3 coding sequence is TGTGCCTGGAATAGCGGTAGGGCGGTACATGAGCAGTTCTTC.

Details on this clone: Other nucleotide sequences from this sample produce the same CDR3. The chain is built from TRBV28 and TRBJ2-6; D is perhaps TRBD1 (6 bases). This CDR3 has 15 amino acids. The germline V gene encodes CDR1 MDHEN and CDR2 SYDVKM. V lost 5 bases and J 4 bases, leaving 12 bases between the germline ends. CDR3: CASSSTGTGANVLTF. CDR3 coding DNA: TGTGCCAGCAGTAGCACAGGGACCGGGGCCAACGTCCTGACTTTC.

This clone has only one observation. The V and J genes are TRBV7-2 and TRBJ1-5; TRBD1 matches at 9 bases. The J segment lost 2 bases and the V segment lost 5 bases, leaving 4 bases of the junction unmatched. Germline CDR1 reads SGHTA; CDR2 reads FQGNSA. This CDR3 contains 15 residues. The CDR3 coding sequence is TGTGCCAGCAGCCCGAGGACAGGGGGCAATCAGCCCCAGCATTTT. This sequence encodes CASSPRTGGNQPQHF.

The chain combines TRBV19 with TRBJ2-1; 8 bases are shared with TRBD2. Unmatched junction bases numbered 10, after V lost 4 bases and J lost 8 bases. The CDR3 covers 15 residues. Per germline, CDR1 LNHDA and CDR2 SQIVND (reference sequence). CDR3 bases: TGTGCCAGTAGTAGGGCCAGCGGGAGAGTGTATGAGCAGTTCTTC. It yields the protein CASSRASGRVYEQFF.

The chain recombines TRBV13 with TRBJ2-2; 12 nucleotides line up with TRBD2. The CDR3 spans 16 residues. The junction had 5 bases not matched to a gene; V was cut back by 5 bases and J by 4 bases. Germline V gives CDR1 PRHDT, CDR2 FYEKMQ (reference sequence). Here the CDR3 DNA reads TGTGCCAGCAGCACGACTAGCGGGAGAGGCACCGGGGAGCTGTTTTTT. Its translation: CASSTTSGRGTGELFF.

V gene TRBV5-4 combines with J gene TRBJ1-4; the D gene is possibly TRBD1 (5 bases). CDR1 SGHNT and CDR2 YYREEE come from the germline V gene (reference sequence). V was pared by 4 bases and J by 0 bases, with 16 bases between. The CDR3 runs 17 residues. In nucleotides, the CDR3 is TGTGCCAGCAGCCAGACAGTGAGAGAGGCAACTAATGAAAAACTGTTTTTT. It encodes CASSQTVREATNEKLFF. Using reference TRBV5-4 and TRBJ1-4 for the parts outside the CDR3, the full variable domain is ETGVTQSPTHLIKTRGQQVTLRCSSQSGHNTVSWYQQALGQGPQFIFQYYREEENGRGNFPPRFSGLQFPNYSSELNVNALELDDSALYLCASSQTVREATNEKLFFGSGTQLSVL.

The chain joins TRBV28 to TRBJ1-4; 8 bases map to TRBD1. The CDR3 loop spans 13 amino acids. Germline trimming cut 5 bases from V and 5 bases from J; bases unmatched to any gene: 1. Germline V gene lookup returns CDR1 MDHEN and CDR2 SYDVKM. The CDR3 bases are TGTGCCAGCAGTCGACAGGGGAATGAAAAACTGTTTTTT. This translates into CASSRQGNEKLFF. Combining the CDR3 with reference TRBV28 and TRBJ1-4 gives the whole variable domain DVKVTQSSRYLVKRTGEKVFLECVQDMDHENMFWYRQDPGLGLRLIYFSYDVKMKEKGDIPEGYSVSREKKERFSLILESASTNQTSMYLCASSRQGNEKLFFGSGTQLSVL.

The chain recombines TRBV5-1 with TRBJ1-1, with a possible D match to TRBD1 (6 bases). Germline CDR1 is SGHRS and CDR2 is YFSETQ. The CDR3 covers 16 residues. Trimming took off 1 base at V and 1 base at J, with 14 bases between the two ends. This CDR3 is CASSLRAGAGNTEAFF. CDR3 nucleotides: TGCGCCAGCAGCTTGCGGGCAGGGGCAGGGAACACTGAAGCTTTCTTT.

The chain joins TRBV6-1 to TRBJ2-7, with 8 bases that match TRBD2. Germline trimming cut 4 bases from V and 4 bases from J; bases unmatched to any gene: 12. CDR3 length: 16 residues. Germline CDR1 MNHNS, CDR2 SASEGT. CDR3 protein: CASSGPIAGSYYEQYF. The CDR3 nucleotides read TGTGCCAGCAGTGGGCCCATAGCGGGGTCTTATTACGAGCAGTACTTC.

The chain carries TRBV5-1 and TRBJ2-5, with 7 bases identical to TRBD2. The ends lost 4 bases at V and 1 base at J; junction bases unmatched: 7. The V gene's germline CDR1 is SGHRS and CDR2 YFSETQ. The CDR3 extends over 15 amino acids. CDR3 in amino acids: CASSPGGTTQETQYF. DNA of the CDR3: TGCGCCAGCAGCCCCGGGGGGACTACCCAAGAGACCCAGTACTTC.

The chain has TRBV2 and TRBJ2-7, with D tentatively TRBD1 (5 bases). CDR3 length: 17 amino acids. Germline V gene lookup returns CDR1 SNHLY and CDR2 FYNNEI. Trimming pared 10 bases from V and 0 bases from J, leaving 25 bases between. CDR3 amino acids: CAIKPMTDGSSSYEQYF. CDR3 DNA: TGTGCCATCAAGCCAATGACAGATGGGTCAAGCTCCTACGAGCAGTACTTC.

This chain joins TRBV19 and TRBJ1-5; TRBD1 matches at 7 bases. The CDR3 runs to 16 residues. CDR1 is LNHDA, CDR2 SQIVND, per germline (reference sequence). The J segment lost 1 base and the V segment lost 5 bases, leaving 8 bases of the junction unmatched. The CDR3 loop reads CASSDRQGTSNQPQHF. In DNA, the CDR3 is TGTGCCAGTAGTGACCGACAGGGAACGAGCAATCAGCCCCAGCATTTT. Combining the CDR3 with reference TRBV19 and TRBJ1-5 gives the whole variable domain DGGITQSPKYLFRKEGQNVTLSCEQNLNHDAMYWYRQDPGQGLRLIYYSQIVNDFQKGDIAEGYSVSREKKESFPLTVTSAQKNPTAFYLCASSDRQGTSNQPQHFGDGTRLSIL.

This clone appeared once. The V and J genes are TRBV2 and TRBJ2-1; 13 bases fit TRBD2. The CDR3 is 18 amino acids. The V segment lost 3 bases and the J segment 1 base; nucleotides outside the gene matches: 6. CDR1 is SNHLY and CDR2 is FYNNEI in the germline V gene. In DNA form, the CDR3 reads TGTGCCAGCAGTGACCTAGGACTAGCGGGGGAGTCCTACAATGAGCAGTTCTTC. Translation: CASSDLGLAGESYNEQFF.

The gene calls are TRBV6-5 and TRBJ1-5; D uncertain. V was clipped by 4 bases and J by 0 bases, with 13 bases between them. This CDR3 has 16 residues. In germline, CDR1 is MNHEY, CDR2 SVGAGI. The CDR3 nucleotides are TGTGCCAGCAGTTTGAAGGCGGCTTATAGCAATCAGCCCCAGCATTTT. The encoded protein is CASSLKAAYSNQPQHF.

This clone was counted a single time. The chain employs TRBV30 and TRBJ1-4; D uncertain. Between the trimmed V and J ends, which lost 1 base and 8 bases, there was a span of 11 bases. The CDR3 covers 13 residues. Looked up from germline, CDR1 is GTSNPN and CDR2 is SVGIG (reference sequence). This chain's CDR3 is CAWSGLGPEKLFF. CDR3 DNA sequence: TGTGCCTGGAGTGGGTTGGGCCCCGAAAAACTGTTTTTT.

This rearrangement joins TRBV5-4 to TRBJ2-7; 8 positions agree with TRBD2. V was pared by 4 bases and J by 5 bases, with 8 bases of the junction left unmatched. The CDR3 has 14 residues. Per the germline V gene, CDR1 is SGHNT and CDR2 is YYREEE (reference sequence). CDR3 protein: CASSRPAGADEQYF. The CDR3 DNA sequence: TGTGCCAGCAGCAGGCCAGCGGGGGCCGACGAGCAGTACTTC.

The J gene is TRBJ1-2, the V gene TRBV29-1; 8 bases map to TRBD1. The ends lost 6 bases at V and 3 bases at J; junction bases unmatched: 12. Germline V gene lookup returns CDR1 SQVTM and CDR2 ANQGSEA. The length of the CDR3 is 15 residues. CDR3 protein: CSVKDVTGVHYGYTF. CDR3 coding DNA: TGCAGCGTCAAAGATGTGACAGGGGTACACTATGGCTACACCTTC.

DNA for the CDR3: TGTGCCAGCTCACCAAGCGGAGGGTGGAACTATGGCTACACCTTC. Its translation is CASSPSGGWNYGYTF. The J gene is TRBJ1-2, the V gene TRBV18; D gene unclear. Trimming removed 2 bases from V and 2 bases from J, with 12 bases in between. CDR3 length equals 15 residues. Germline values: CDR1 KGHSH, CDR2 LQKENI.